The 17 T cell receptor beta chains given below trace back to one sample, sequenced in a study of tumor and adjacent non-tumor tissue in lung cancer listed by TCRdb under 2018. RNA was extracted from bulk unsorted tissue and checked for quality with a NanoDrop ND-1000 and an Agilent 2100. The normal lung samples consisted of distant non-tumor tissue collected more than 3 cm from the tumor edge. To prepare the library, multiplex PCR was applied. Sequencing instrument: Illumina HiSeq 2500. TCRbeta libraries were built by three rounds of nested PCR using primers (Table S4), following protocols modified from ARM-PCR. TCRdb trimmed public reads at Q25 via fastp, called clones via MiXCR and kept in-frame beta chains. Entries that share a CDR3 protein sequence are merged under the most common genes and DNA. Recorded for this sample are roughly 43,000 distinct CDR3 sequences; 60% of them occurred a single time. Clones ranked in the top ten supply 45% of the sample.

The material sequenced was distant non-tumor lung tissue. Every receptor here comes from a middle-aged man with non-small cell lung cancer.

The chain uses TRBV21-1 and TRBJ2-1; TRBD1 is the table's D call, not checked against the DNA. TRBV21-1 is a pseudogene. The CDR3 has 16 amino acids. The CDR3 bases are TGTGCCAGCAGCAAAAGGGGCAGCCGCTCCTACAATGAGCAGTTCTTC. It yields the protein CASSKRGSRSYNEQFF.

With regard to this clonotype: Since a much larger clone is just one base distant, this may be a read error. The CDR3 nucleotides read TGCGCCAGCAGCTTGGATGCGTCAGGCAACTATGGCTACGCCTTC. Amino acid sequence: CASSLDASGNYGYAF. V gene TRBV5-1 combines with J gene TRBJ1-2; D is unresolved. Looked up from germline, CDR1 is SGHRS and CDR2 is YFSETQ. The CDR3 contains 15 residues.

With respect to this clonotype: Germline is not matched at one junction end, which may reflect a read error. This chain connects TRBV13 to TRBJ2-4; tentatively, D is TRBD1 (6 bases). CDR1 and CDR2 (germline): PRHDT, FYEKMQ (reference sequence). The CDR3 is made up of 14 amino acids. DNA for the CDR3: TGCGCCAGCAGCTTGGGGACAAGGGCGGACATTCAGTACTTC. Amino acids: CASSLGTRADIQYF.

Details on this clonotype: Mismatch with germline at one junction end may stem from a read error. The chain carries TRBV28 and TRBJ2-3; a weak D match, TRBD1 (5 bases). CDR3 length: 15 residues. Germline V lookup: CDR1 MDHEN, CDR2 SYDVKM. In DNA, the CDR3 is TGTACCAGCAGTAACCAGGGCAGTTACACAGATACGCAGTATTTT. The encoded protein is CTSSNQGSYTDTQYF.

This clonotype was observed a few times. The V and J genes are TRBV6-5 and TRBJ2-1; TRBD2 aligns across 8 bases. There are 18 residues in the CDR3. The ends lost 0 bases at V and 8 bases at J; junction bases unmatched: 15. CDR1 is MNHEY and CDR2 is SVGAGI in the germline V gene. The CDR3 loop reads CASSYSFIAGWPADEQFF. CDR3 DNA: TGTGCCAGCAGTTACTCGTTCATAGCGGGATGGCCGGCTGATGAGCAGTTCTTC.

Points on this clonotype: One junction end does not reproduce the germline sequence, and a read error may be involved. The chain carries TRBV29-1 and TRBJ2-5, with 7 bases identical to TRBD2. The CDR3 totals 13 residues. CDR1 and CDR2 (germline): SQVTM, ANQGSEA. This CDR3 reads CNVENSAGEGQYF. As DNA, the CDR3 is TGCAACGTTGAGAACTCTGCCGGGGAGGGACAGTACTTC.

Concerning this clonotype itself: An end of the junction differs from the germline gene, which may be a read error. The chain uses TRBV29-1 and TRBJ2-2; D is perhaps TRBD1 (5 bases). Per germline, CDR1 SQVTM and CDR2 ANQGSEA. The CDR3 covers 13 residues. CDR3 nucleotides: TGCAGCGTTGAAGGCTTAGAGACCAGGGAACTGTTTTTT. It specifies CSVEGLETRELFF.

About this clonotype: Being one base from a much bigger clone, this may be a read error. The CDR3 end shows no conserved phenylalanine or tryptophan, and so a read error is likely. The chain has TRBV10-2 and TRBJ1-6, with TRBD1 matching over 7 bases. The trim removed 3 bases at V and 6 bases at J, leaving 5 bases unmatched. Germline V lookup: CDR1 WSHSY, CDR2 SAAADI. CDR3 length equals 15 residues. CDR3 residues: CASSELDRFNSPLHS. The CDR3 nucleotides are TGCGCCAGCAGTGAATTGGACAGGTTTAATTCACCCCTCCACTCT.

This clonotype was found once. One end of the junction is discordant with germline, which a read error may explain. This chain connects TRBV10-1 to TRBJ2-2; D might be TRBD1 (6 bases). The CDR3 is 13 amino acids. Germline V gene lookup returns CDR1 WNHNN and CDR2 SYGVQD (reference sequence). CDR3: CASNERDTGELFF. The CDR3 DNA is TGCGCCAGCAATGAACGGGACACTGGGGAGCTGTTTTTT.

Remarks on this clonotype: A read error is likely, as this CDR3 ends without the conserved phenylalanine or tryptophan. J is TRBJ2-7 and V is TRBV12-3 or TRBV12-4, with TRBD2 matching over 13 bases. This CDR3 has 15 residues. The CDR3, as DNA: TGTGCTAGCAGTACCACTAGCGGGAGGGCCTACGAGCAGTACTTA. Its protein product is CASSTTSGRAYEQYL.

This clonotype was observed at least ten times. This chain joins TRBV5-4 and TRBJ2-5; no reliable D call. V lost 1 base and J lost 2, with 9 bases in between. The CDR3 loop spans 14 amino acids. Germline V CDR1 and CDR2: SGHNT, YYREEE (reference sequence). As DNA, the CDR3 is TGTGCCAGCAGCTTGTGGTGGGATCAAGAGACCCAGTACTTC. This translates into CASSLWWDQETQYF.

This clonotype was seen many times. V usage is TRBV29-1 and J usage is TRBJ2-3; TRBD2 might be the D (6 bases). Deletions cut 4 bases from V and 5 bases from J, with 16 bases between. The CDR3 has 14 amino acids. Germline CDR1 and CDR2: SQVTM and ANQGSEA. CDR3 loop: CSVGTGSNIDTQYF. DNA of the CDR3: TGCAGCGTTGGAACCGGGAGTAACATAGATACGCAGTATTTT.

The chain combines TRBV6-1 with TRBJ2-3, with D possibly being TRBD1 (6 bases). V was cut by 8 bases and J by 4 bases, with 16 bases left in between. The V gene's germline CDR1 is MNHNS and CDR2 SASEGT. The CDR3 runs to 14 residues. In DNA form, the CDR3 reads TGTGCCAGCGGATGGACAGAGTACGCAGATACGCAGTATTTT. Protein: CASGWTEYADTQYF.

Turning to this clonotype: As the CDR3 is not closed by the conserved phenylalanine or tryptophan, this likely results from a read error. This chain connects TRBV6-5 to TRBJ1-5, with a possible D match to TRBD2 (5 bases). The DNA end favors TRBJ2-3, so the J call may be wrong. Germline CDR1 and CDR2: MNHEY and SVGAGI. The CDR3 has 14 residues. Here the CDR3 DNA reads TGTGCCAGCAGTCCCCTTCGGGGTCAAGGGCCCCAGTATCTT. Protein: CASSPLRGQGPQYL.

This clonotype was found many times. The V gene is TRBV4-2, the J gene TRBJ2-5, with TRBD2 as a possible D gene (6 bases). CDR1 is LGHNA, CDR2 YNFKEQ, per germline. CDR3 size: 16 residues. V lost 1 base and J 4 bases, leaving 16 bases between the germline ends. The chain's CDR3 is CASSQAPSSVAETQYF. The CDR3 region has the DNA TGTGCCAGCAGCCAAGCCCCGTCTAGCGTGGCAGAGACCCAGTACTTC.

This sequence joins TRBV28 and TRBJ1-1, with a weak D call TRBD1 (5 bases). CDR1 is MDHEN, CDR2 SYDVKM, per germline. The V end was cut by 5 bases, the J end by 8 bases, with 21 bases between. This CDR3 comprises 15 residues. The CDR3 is CASSPYGTEKTEAFF. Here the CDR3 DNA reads TGTGCCAGCAGTCCGTATGGGACGGAGAAGACCGAAGCTTTCTTT.

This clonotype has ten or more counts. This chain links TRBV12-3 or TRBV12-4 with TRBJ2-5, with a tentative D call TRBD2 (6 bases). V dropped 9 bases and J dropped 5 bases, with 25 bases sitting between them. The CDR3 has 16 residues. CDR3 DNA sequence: TGTGCCAGGCGGGGCAGGGTGTCTATTGTCGAGGAGACCCAGTACTTC. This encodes CARRGRVSIVEETQYF.